This TCR beta chain was obtained from a study of PD-L1 blockade in urothelial cancer (dated by TCRdb to about 2017). With respect to the entire study: All patients started therapy in about 2014 and received atezolizumab 1,200 mg intravenously every 3 weeks. Progression-free survival longer than 6 months counted as durable clinical benefit, and TCR features were additionally tested against both progression-free and overall survival. TCR sequencing covered pretreatment tumor samples and matched, serially collected peripheral blood taken before and after atezolizumab treatment. The study, an exploratory multi-omic analysis, examined somatic, immune and clinical correlates of response to PD-L1 blockade with atezolizumab in urothelial cancer. A median of roughly 140,000 T cells and 80,000 to 100,000 unique TCRs was obtained from blood samples, and a median clonality of approximately 0.08 was observed. Durable clinical benefit was achieved by nine patients but not by the remaining 20. In the same patients, pretreatment tumors underwent whole exome sequencing and RNA sequencing in addition to TCR sequencing. Blood samples were analyzed 3 weeks after the start of treatment (second dose) and 6 weeks after the start of treatment. About 85% of the 29 patients were males with bladder-origin urothelial cancer, and about 65% of the roughly 30 reported a prior smoking history. An ECOG performance status of 0 or 1 was recorded for the patients, and 0 to 3 prior chemotherapy regimens had been received by the patients. Pretreatment blood TCR-seq was available for twenty-nine patients, at least one posttreatment blood collection was obtained for some 24 patients, and tumor TCR-seq was available for some 24 patients. Results the study describes overall, beyond this receptor: Improved progression-free and overall survival was found to be associated with pretreatment peripheral blood TCR clonality below the median. At 3 weeks after the start of treatment, tumor-associated TCR clones in peripheral blood had expanded more in patients with durable benefit (n ≈ 22, p = 0.022). Because of the small sample size (n ≈ 29) and the many exploratory analyses performed, the results are intended to be regarded as hypothesis-generating.

For this clone: No cognate antigen has been identified for it. There are no base qualities to consult, and no much larger clone falls within one base.

To estimate absolute template abundance from read counts, synthetic TCR analog templates were spiked into each PCR. The immunoSEQ assay used bias-controlled V and J gene primers to amplify TCRbeta CDR3 regions from genomic DNA. Rearranged TCRbeta segments were sequenced at approximately 20X coverage. The original methods were these. Clustering was used to correct sequencing errors, and CDR3s were annotated against IMGT so that V, D and J genes could be assigned. Downstream analyses used only productive TCRbeta rearrangements and left out out-of-frame or stop-codon sequences. Clonality was calculated as one minus the Shannon entropy normalized by the log of the number of unique productive sequences. Fisher's exact test with Benjamini-Hochberg correction, using a cutoff of adjusted p below 0.01, was how clones that differed between time points or between blood and tumor were identified. The clones in this table, taken by TCRdb from immuneACCESS, are in-frame only. Not every clone is retained; where verified, under half of the shortfall comes from an unresolved V gene, and the cause of the rest is unknown. That table is the source of V, J and clone size, and D and trimming were worked out from the DNA. The sample table holds approximately 83,000 clones, of which over 80% were seen once. The leading ten clones occupy roughly 8% of the sample.

The time point label, read with the paper, signifies: peripheral blood 6 weeks after treatment start. A total of under 30 patients with locally advanced or metastatic urothelial carcinoma, treated at Memorial Sloan Kettering on a trial protocol, made up the cohort. Peripheral blood mononuclear cells were collected pretreatment and during treatment, with between 1 and 8 total time points obtained per patient. The Qiagen DNeasy Blood extraction kit was used to purify genomic DNA from total PBMCs and tumor samples. Collected pretreatment and during treatment, PBMCs were isolated and stored as previously described. CDR1 and CDR2, per the germline V gene, are SGDLS and YYNGEE. CDR3 length: 13 amino acids, cysteine to phenylalanine. Of all the DNA, just the CDR3 is kept, 39 bases in frame from base 1. V loses 4 bases at its end and J loses 14 bases; junction bases beyond the gene matches: 5.

The receptor's source is a man aged 65 to 79 with urothelial cancer. Sequencing was performed on PBMCs, taken around atezolizumab (anti-PD-L1) treatment. In this chain, TRBV9 is recombined with TRBJ2-1, with TRBD2 matching 14 junction bases. The bases read TGTGCCAGCAGCACCGGGACTAGCGGGGGAGAGTTCTTC. It translates to CASSTGTSGGEFF.